The rows below give T cell receptor beta chains drawn from one sample of a study of cytomegalovirus exposure and HLA in healthy donors. Repertoires were generated with immunoSEQ multiplex PCR, while TCRdb's copy carries only in-frame clones and drops some. In the table there are more than 140,000 clones, roughly 80% of which are singletons. The sample taken for sequencing was PBMCs. These receptors were obtained from a female donor in good health and CMV-seronegative. The CDR3 runs from the conserved cysteine through the conserved F or W. The D gene is left open where the match is weak. Rows give clone size only sometimes, using once, few, many, or a class for an expanded clone.

D gene	J gene	clone size	V gene	CDR3 protein	CDR3 DNA
-	TRBJ1-1	-	TRBV7-2	CASRRGGVNTEAFF	TGTGCCAGCAGGCGGGGGGGGGTGAACACTGAAGCTTTCTTT
-	TRBJ1-2	-	TRBV13	CASSLGHSNNYGYTF	TGTGCCAGCAGCTTGGGGCACTCGAATAACTATGGCTACACCTTC
TRBD1	TRBJ1-1	-	TRBV25-1	CASSDRGLAEAFF	TGTGCCAGCTCGGACAGGGGGCTTGCTGAAGCTTTCTTT
-	TRBJ2-2	-	TRBV28	CASNRGSLQTGELFF	TGTGCCAGCAATAGGGGTTCGCTTCAAACCGGGGAGCTGTTTTTT
-	TRBJ2-1	-	TRBV10-1	CASSESYELNEQFF	TGCGCCAGCAGTGAGTCGTACGAGCTGAATGAGCAGTTCTTC
-	TRBJ1-4	-	TRBV2	CASKGRGGNEKLFF	TGTGCCAGCAAGGGGAGGGGCGGTAATGAAAAACTGTTTTTT
-	TRBJ1-5	-	TRBV27	CASSLAGIVSNQPQHF	TGTGCCAGCAGTTTAGCGGGGATTGTTAGCAATCAGCCCCAGCATTTT
-	TRBJ1-1	-	TRBV10-3	CAISVGVGTEAFF	TGTGCCATCAGTGTAGGGGTCGGCACTGAAGCTTTCTTT
TRBD2	TRBJ2-7	-	TRBV10-2	CASTGTSGRYEQYF	TGCGCCAGCACCGGGACTAGCGGGAGGTACGAGCAGTACTTC
-	TRBJ1-5	-	TRBV13	CASSLGRGGGQPQHF	TGTGCCAGCAGCTTAGGCCGCGGGGGCGGTCAGCCCCAGCATTTT
TRBD2	TRBJ2-7	once	TRBV19	CASSPLAGGPGEQYF	TGTGCCAGTAGTCCGTTAGCGGGGGGGCCTGGGGAGCAGTACTTC
TRBD1	TRBJ2-7	once	TRBV19	CASSIPLPGTGVYEQYF	TGTGCCAGTAGTATCCCGCTACCCGGGACAGGGGTTTACGAGCAGTACTTC
TRBD1	TRBJ2-1	once	TRBV2	CASDWTGSDEQFF	TGTGCCAGCGACTGGACAGGGTCGGATGAGCAGTTCTTC
-	TRBJ2-3	-	TRBV20-1	CSAFGMHTQYF	TGCAGTGCCTTCGGGATGCATACGCAGTATTTT
-	TRBJ1-4	few	TRBV4-1	CASSQVSYGEKLFF	TGCGCCAGCAGCCAAGTAAGTTACGGTGAAAAACTGTTTTTT
TRBD1	TRBJ1-1	-	TRBV14	CASSLRQGWTEAFF	TGTGCCAGCAGCCTTCGACAGGGGTGGACTGAAGCTTTCTTT
-	TRBJ2-7	few	TRBV29-1	CSVVGGDVYEQYF	TGCAGCGTTGTCGGCGGAGATGTTTACGAGCAGTACTTC
-	TRBJ1-2	-	TRBV19	CATRRVPGNDGYTF	TGTGCCACCCGCAGGGTTCCAGGGAACGATGGCTACACCTTC
TRBD2	TRBJ2-3	few	TRBV19	CASSMSPRATSGTDTQYF	TGTGCCAGTAGTATGAGTCCTCGGGCGACTAGCGGAACGGATACGCAGTATTTT
TRBD2	TRBJ2-1	-	TRBV10-2	CASSNGLAGLHNEQFF	TGCGCCAGCAGTAATGGACTAGCAGGTCTTCACAATGAGCAGTTCTTC
-	TRBJ1-2	few	TRBV19	CASSGGTGSDYGYTF	TGTGCCAGTAGTGGAGGAACAGGGAGTGACTATGGCTACACCTTC
TRBD1	TRBJ2-7	few	TRBV19	CASSIGTGDYEQYF	TGTGCCAGTAGTATAGGGACAGGAGACTACGAGCAGTACTTC
-	TRBJ1-5	few	TRBV28	CASSFPPDSWNSNQPQHF	TGTGCCAGCAGTTTCCCCCCGGACAGTTGGAATAGCAATCAGCCCCAGCATTTT
TRBD1	TRBJ2-7	once	TRBV5-1	CASSLVDRAYEQYF	TGCGCCAGCAGCTTGGTGGACAGGGCCTACGAGCAGTACTTC
-	TRBJ1-3	-	TRBV11-2	CASSSGGPSGNTIYF	TGTGCCAGCAGCTCCGGGGGACCCTCTGGAAACACCATATATTTT
TRBD1	TRBJ2-4	-	TRBV7-2	CASSSGTGKNIQYF	TGTGCCAGCAGCTCAGGGACAGGGAAAAACATTCAGTACTTC
-	TRBJ1-4	-	TRBV7-2	CASGRLIGANEKLFF	TGTGCCAGCGGCCGATTGATCGGGGCTAATGAAAAACTGTTTTTT